This TCR beta chain comes out of a study of blood T cell repertoires in COVID-19. Overall study: T cells, B-cell-depleted T cells, or PBMCs supplied cDNA or gDNA.

The method was immunoSEQ multiplex PCR; TCRdb's version includes in-frame clones alone and lacks a portion of them. The sample holds some 310,000 clones; around 90% are singletons and the top ten take around 0.97%. The CDR3 contains 15 residues. CDR1 SEHNR and CDR2 FQNEAQ come from the germline V gene (reference sequence). Trimming cost V 8 bases and J 1 base, with 16 bases left between them. Seattle researchers signed up patients amid active infection and tracked them longitudinally. The chain joins TRBV7-9 to TRBJ2-3; possible D gene TRBD2, 6 bases. This sequence was found in a woman aged 40 to 50 with COVID-19, enrolled during active disease. The sample consisted of peripheral blood. The CDR3 sequence is CASSLGSARTDTQYF. As DNA, the CDR3 is TGTGCCAGCTCCCTCGGGAGCGCCCGCACAGATACGCAGTATTTT.